The rows below give T cell receptor beta chains drawn from one sample of a study of blood T cell repertoires in COVID-19. Assay: immunoSEQ multiplex PCR; the TCRdb copy retains only in-frame clones and omits some. Among over 40,000 clones listed, 84% were seen once. Material: peripheral blood. Source of these receptors: a human donor in a cohort sampled during active COVID-19. Each CDR3 is given with its conserved first and last residue. A D gene is named only where the DNA matches it firmly. Size values are once, few and many counts, or a class for expanded clones, and some rows have none.

>TRBV19|-|-|TRBJ1-4
CASSITMGKLFF
TGTGCCAGTAGTATCACTATGGGTAAACTGTTTTTT
>TRBV9|-|-|TRBJ1-2
CASSVVQGVNYGYTF
TGTGCCAGCAGCGTAGTCCAGGGCGTCAACTATGGCTACACCTTC
>TRBV5-6|-|-|TRBJ1-5
CASSRTVGNQPQHF
TGTGCCAGCAGCAGGACAGTAGGCAATCAGCCCCAGCATTTT
>TRBV20-1|-|-|TRBJ2-1
CSASRTLEQFF
TGCAGTGCTTCCCGGACTCTCGAGCAGTTCTTC
>TRBV10-3|TRBD1|few|TRBJ1-1
CATETGGKSTEAFF
TGTGCCACCGAGACAGGGGGCAAAAGCACTGAAGCTTTCTTT
>TRBV27|TRBD2|-|TRBJ2-1
CASSAPSGSSDEQFF
TGTGCCAGCAGCGCTCCTAGCGGGAGTTCGGATGAGCAGTTCTTC
>TRBV20-1|-|-|TRBJ1-2
CSAALDYGYTF
TGCAGTGCCGCACTGGACTATGGCTACACCTTC
>TRBV27|-|-|TRBJ2-3
CASSLVGPGGTQYF
TGTGCCAGCAGTTTAGTCGGCCCCGGCGGTACGCAGTATTTT
>TRBV27|-|-|TRBJ2-7
CASSLSTGAYYEQYF
TGTGCCAGCAGTTTATCTACAGGCGCTTACTACGAGCAGTACTTC
>TRBV28|-|-|TRBJ1-3
CARTVSFREGNTGNTIYF
TGTGCCAGGACAGTTTCTTTTCGGGAGGGAAACACTGGAAACACCATATATTTT
>TRBV24-1|TRBD1|-|TRBJ2-1
CATSDTTGSSYNEQFF
TGTGCCACCAGTGATACGACAGGGAGCTCCTACAATGAGCAGTTCTTC
>TRBV7-2|-|-|TRBJ2-2
CASSSANTGELFF
TGTGCCAGCAGCTCAGCGAACACCGGGGAGCTGTTTTTT
>TRBV5-4|TRBD1|-|TRBJ1-6
CASSDRGYNSPLHF
TGTGCCAGCAGCGACAGGGGCTATAATTCACCCCTCCACTTT
>TRBV7-3|TRBD1|few|TRBJ1-1
CASSSQGGTEAFF
TGTGCCAGCAGCTCACAGGGGGGGACTGAAGCTTTCTTT
>TRBV19|-|-|TRBJ2-5
CASSISQGGGQETQYF
TGTGCCAGTAGTATATCACAGGGCGGAGGCCAAGAGACCCAGTACTTC
>TRBV4-2|TRBD1|-|TRBJ1-1
CASSQDRGRGDTEAFF
TGTGCCAGCAGCCAAGATAGAGGCAGGGGGGACACTGAAGCTTTCTTT
>TRBV19|TRBD1|-|TRBJ2-5
CASSPGTGAETQYF
TGTGCCAGTAGCCCAGGGACAGGGGCAGAGACCCAGTACTTC
>TRBV16|-|-|TRBJ2-7
CASSPQGYEQYF
TGTGCCAGCAGCCCTCAGGGCTACGAGCAGTACTTC
>TRBV9|-|-|TRBJ1-1
CASSATVNTEAFF
TGTGCCAGCAGCGCGACAGTTAACACTGAAGCTTTCTTT
>TRBV5-4|TRBD1|-|TRBJ1-1
CASSLDSLGGPITEAFF
TGTGCCAGCAGCTTGGATTCATTAGGGGGCCCCATAACTGAAGCTTTCTTT